This T cell receptor (beta chain) was observed in a study of blood T cells in healthy people across ages. For the second PCR, which ran for about 6 to 11 cycles, a sample-barcoded 5' primer and a J-beta primer mix were used. From the 5' RACE reads, TCRdb called clonotypes with MiXCR, one entry per CDR3 protein. In the table there are about 970,000 distinct CDR3 sequences, around 54% of which are singletons. Extracted total RNA amounted to at least 5 micrograms for each sample. V was clipped by 7 bases and J by 7 bases; unmatched bases: 7. The CDR3 runs 13 residues. General study points: Naive and antigen-experienced cells could not be conclusively compared, given unsorted PBMCs. It was the long-lived donors that had more naive CD4+ cells and higher diversity than aged donors.

To note about this clonotype: Antigen specificity is unknown.

The source of this sequence is a woman aged 60-75 years in good health. What was sequenced was blood. The chain has TRBV12-3 or TRBV12-4 and TRBJ2-1; 7 nucleotides align to TRBD1. The CDR3 sequence is CASTRQGENEQFF. CDR3 coding DNA: TGTGCCAGCACTCGACAGGGCGAAAATGAGCAGTTCTTC.